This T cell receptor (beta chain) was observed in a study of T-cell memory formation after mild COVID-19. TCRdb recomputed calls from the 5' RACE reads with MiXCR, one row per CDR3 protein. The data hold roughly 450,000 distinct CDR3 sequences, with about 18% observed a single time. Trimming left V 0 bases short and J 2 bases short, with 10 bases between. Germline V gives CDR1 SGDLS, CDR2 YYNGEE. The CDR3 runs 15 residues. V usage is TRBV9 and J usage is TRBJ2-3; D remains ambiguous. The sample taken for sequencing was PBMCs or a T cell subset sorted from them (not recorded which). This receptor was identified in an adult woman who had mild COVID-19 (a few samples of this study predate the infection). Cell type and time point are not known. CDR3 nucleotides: TGTGCCAGCAGCGTAGGGGCGAGTTTCACAGATACGCAGTATTTT. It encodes CASSVGASFTDTQYF.